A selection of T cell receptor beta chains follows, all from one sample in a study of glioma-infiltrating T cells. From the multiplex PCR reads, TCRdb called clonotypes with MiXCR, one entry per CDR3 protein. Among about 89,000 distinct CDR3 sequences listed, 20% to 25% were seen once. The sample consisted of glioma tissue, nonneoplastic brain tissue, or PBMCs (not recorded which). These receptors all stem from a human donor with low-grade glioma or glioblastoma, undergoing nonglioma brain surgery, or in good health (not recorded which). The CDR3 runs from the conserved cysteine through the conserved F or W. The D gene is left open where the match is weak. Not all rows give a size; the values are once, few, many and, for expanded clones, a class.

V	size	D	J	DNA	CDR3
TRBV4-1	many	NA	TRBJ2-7	TGCGCCAGCAGCCAAGATAATGGACCCGAGTATTACGAGCAGTACTTC	CASSQDNGPEYYEQYF
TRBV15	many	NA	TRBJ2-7	TGTGCCACCAGCAGAGAAGACATCAGGGGGGGGCAGTACTTC	CATSREDIRGGQYF
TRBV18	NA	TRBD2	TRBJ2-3	TGTGCCAGCTCACCACTGATGCTAGCGGGAGAGCGCACAGATACGCAGTATTTT	CASSPLMLAGERTDTQYF
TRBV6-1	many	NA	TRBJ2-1	TGTGCCAGCAGGAACTTGAATGAGCAGTTCTTC	CASRNLNEQFF
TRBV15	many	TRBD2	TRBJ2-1	TGTGCCACCAGCAGCCGCCGGACTAGCGGGAAGCCCCACAATGAGCAGTTCTTC	CATSSRRTSGKPHNEQFF
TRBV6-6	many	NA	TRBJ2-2	TGTGCCAGCAGTTACTCGAAAGGAGGGCCCAGCACCGGGGAGCTGTTTTTT	CASSYSKGGPSTGELFF
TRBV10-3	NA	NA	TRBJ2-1	TGTGCCATCAGTTACGACCAGCCCAATGAGCAGTTCTTC	CAISYDQPNEQFF
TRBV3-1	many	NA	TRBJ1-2	TGTGCCAGCAGCCAATGGCCAGAAGGTGGCTACACCTTC	CASSQWPEGGYTF
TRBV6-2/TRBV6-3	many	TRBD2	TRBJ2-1	TGTGCCAGTCAGCGGGGGTACTACAATGAGCAGTTCTTC	CASQRGYYNEQFF
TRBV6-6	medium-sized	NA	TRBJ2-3	TGTGCCAGCAGTTACCTCGATACGCAGTATTTT	CASSYLDTQYF
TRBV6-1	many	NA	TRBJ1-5	TGTGCCAGCAGTTACGCTGCAAATCAGCCCCAGCATTTT	CASSYAANQPQHF
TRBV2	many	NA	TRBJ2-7	TGTGCCAGCAGCGAAGAGACTAGATCGGGGCAGTACTTC	CASSEETRSGQYF
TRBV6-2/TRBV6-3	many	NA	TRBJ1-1	TGTGCCAGCAGTTACTCGACATCCGGGCAGGCTGCCACTGAAGCTTTCTTT	CASSYSTSGQAATEAFF
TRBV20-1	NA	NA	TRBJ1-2	TGCAGTGCTAGGCGGGCAGAAGCTAACTATGGCTACACCTTC	CSARRAEANYGYTF
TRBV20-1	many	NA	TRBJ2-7	TGCAGTGCGGCAACCCCATGGGGCTCCTACGAGCAGTACTTC	CSAATPWGSYEQYF
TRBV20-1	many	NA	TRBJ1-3	TGCAGTGCTAGAGGAGGGGGGAACGGAAACACCATATATTTT	CSARGGGNGNTIYF
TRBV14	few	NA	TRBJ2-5	TGTGCCAGCAGCCCCCGTCGGGGGCGCAGCGTAGAGACCCAGTACTTC	CASSPRRGRSVETQYF
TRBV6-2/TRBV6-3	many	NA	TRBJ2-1	TGTGCCAGCAGTTACTCGCGCGAGCAGTTCTTC	CASSYSREQFF
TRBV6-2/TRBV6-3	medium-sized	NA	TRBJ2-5	TGTGCCAGCAGTTACGGCCAAGAGACCCAGTACTTC	CASSYGQETQYF
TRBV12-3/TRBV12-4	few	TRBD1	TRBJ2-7	TGTGCCAGCAGCACCCGGGACAGGGGGCGCGAGCAGTACTTC	CASSTRDRGREQYF
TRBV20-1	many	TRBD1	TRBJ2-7	TGCAGTGCTAAGGGACCGGGACAGGGGACCTACGAGCAGTACTTC	CSAKGPGQGTYEQYF
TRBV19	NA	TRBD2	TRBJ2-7	TGTGCCAGTAGTTATCGGACTAGCGGGAGATTGAAGGAGCAGTACTTC	CASSYRTSGRLKEQYF
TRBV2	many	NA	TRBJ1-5	TGTGCCAGCAGTGCCGATACAGGGTCGAATCAGCCCCAGCATTTT	CASSADTGSNQPQHF
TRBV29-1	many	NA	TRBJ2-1	TGCAGCGTTGAAGAAGCCAGGGGAAATTACAATGAGCAGTTCTTC	CSVEEARGNYNEQFF
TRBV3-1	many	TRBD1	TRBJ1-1	TGTGCCAGCAGCCAGGGCCCGACAGGGTTTGGGGAAGCTTTCTTT	CASSQGPTGFGEAFF
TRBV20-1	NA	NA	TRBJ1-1	TGCAGTGCAAGGATGAACACTAAAGCTTTCTTT	CSARMNTKAFF
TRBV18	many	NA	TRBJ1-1	TGTGCCAGCTCGCCGAACCAGGAGTTGAACACTGAAGCTTTCTTT	CASSPNQELNTEAFF
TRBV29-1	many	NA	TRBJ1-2	TGCAGCGTTACCCCCGGGACCTATGGCTACACCTTC	CSVTPGTYGYTF
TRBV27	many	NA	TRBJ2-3	TGTGCCAGTTCAACCAGGGGCACAGATACGCAGTATTTT	CASSTRGTDTQYF
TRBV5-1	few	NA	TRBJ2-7	TGCGCCAGCAGCTTGGAAGGAGCGCGCTACGAGCAGTACTTC	CASSLEGARYEQYF
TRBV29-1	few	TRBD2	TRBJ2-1	TGCAGCGTTGAAAAGGGACTAGCCTACAATGAGCAGTTCTTC	CSVEKGLAYNEQFF
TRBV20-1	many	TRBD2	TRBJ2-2	TGCAGTGCTCCGACTAGCGCCCCCGGGGAGCTGTTTTTT	CSAPTSAPGELFF
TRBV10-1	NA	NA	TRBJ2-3	TGCGCCAGCAGTGAGTTGAGGGGCACAGATACGCAGTATTTT	CASSELRGTDTQYF
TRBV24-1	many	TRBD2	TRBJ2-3	TGTGCCACCAGGAAAGACGGGAGGACAGATACGCAGTATTTT	CATRKDGRTDTQYF
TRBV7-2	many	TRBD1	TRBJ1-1	TGTGCCAGCAGCTCGCGCTTGGACAGGGTCGCTTTCTTT	CASSSRLDRVAFF
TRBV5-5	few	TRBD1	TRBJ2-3	TGTGCCAGCAGCTCAATGACAGGGGTGGATACGCAGTATTTT	CASSSMTGVDTQYF
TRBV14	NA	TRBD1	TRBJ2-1	TGTGTTAGCAGCCTTGGGACAGGAGCCTACAATGAGCAGTTCTTC	CVSSLGTGAYNEQFF
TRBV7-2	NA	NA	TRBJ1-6	TGTGCCAGCAGCTCCGGGCGGAGAAATTCACCCCTCCACTTT	CASSSGRRNSPLHF
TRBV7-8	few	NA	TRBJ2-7	TGTGCCAGCAGCTCAGGGTATCGATCATACGAGCAGTACTTC	CASSSGYRSYEQYF
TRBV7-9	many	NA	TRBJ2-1	TGTGCCAGCAGACCCGAGACTGCGAAGCAGTTCTTC	CASRPETAKQFF
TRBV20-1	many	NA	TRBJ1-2	TGCAGCCCGTATGGCTACACCTTC	CSPYGYTF
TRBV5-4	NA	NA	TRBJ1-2	TGTGCCAGCAGCGGCCGGGACAAGTCTAACTATGGCTACACCTTC	CASSGRDKSNYGYTF
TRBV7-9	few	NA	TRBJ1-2	TGTGCCAGCAGCTTAGCGTTGCAGGGTGGCTATGGCTACACCTTC	CASSLALQGGYGYTF
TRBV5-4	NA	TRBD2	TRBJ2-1	TGTGCCAGCAGCTTCGTTCGGACTAGCGGGAGGGGCGATGAGCAGTTCTTC	CASSFVRTSGRGDEQFF
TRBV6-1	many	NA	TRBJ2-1	TGTGCCAGCAGACTTCTAGCGACGACCTACAATGAGCAGTTCTTC	CASRLLATTYNEQFF
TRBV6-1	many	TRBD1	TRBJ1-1	TGTGCCAGCAGGGGACAGACGAACACTGAAGCTTTCTTT	CASRGQTNTEAFF
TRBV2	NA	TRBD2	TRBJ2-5	TGTGCCAGCAGCCCCCCGCAGGCGGGACGGGGGGGGGGGACCCATTACTTC	CASSPPQAGRGGGTHYF
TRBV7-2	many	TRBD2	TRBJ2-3	TGTGCCAGCAGGTTCAGGACTAGCGGGGCGTCAGATACGCAGTATTTT	CASRFRTSGASDTQYF
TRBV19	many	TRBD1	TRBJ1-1	TGTGCCAGTAGTATTCGCGGACAGGGCACTGAAGCTTTCTTT	CASSIRGQGTEAFF
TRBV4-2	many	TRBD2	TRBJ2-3	TGTGCCAGCAGCCATGGGACTAGCGAGACAGATACGCAGTATTTT	CASSHGTSETDTQYF
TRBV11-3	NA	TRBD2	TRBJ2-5	TGTGCCAGCAGCCGGCTAGCGGGAGAGACCCAGTACTTC	CASSRLAGETQYF
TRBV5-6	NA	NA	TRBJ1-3	TGTGCCAGCAGCTTGGTTCGAAACACCATATATTTT	CASSLVRNTIYF
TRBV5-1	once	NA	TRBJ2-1	TGCGCCAGCAGCTCCTACCGGGACAACAATGAGCAGTTCTTC	CASSSYRDNNEQFF
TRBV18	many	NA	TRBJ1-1	TGTGCCAGCTCACCCCCGGGGTTCGACCGGCTGAACACTGAAGCTTTCTTT	CASSPPGFDRLNTEAFF
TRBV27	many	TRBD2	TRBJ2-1	TGTGCCAGCAGTTACACTAGCGGGGCCTACAATGAGCAGTTCTTC	CASSYTSGAYNEQFF
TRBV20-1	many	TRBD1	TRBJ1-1	TGCAGTGCTAGGGGGGACAGGGACGATGGAGCTTTCTTT	CSARGDRDDGAFF
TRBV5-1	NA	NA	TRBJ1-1	TGCGCCAGCAGCTTGGGATCCGGGCGATGGTTGTCTGAAGCTTTCTTT	CASSLGSGRWLSEAFF
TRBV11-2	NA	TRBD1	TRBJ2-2	TGTGCCAGCAGCTTATCCGGGACAGGGCGTGACGGGGAGCTGTTTTTT	CASSLSGTGRDGELFF
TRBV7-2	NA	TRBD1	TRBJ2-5	TGTGCCAGCAGCTTGTCGGGTCGGGACAGGGTGACTCAGTACTTC	CASSLSGRDRVTQYF